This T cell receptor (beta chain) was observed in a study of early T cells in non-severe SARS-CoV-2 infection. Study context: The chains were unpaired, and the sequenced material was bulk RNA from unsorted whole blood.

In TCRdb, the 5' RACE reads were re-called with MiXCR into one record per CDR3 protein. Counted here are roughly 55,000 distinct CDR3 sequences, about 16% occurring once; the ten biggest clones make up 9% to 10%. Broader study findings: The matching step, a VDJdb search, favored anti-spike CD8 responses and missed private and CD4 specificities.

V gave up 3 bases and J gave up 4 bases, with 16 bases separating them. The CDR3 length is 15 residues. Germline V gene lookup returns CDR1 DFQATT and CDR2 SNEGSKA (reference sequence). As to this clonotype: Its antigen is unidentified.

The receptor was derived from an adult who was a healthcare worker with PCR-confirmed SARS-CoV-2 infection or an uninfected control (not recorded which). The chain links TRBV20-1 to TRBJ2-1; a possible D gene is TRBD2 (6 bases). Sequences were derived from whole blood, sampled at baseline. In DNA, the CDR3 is TGCAGTGCTAGTGACGGGAGTCAGCGTTACAATGAGCAGTTCTTC. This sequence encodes CSASDGSQRYNEQFF.